Shown below are 28 T cell receptor beta chains from a single sample sequenced in a study of cytomegalovirus exposure and HLA in healthy donors. Primers for the PCR totalled 60 Vbeta and 13 Jbeta. The table came from immunoSEQ multiplex PCR; TCRdb's copy has only in-frame clones and leaves some out. The listing records 65,000 to 80,000 clones. Sequencing used PBMCs. Receptors originate from a female donor in good health and CMV-seropositive.

The chain employs TRBV19 and TRBJ1-1; 7 nucleotides agree with TRBD1. Germline CDR1 and CDR2: LNHDA and SQIVND (reference sequence). CDR3 length: 15 amino acids. V lost 5 bases and J lost 5; bases outside the gene matches: 11. The CDR3 loop reads CASSPLTGEQTEAFF. CDR3 sequence (DNA): TGTGCCAGTAGTCCCCTCACAGGGGAACAAACTGAAGCTTTCTTT.

This clone shows up as medium-sized by frequency. The chain has TRBV4-1 and TRBJ1-4; possibly TRBD1 for D (5 bases). The V gene's germline CDR1 is MGHRA and CDR2 YSYEKL. The CDR3 has 16 residues. V was trimmed by 5 bases and J by 0 bases, leaving 13 bases between them. Here the CDR3 DNA reads TGCGCCAGCAGCGTAGGGGATAGGGCAACTAATGAAAAACTGTTTTTT. Its protein is CASSVGDRATNEKLFF.

The chain carries TRBV5-1 and TRBJ2-7; 8 bases line up with TRBD1. Per germline, CDR1 SGHRS and CDR2 YFSETQ. The CDR3 is 13 amino acids. V lost 7 bases, J lost 4 bases, and 7 bases stayed unmatched. The CDR3 protein is CASGPGQGYEQYF. The CDR3 DNA reads TGCGCCAGCGGCCCAGGACAGGGTTACGAGCAGTACTTC.

The rearrangement uses TRBV4-2 and TRBJ2-5; D gene unclear. Trimming took off 1 base at V and 3 bases at J, with 6 bases between the two ends. CDR1 and CDR2 from the germline V gene are LGHNA and YNFKEQ. The CDR3 covers 13 residues. The CDR3 region is CASSQGAEETQYF. The CDR3 DNA follows: TGTGCCAGCAGCCAAGGGGCCGAAGAGACCCAGTACTTC.

This chain uses TRBV4-3 with TRBJ2-5; TRBD1 aligns across 11 bases. Germline CDR1 and CDR2: LGHNA and YSLEER. This CDR3 contains 15 residues. Trimming cost V 4 bases and J 5 bases; bases outside gene matches: 6. The CDR3 DNA is TGCGCCAGCAGCCCTCGGACAGGGGGCATGGAGACCCAGTACTTC. Translation gives CASSPRTGGMETQYF.

The chain uses TRBV30 and TRBJ2-7; 10 positions agree with TRBD2. Germline CDR1 is GTSNPN and CDR2 is SVGIG (reference sequence). This CDR3 contains 17 residues. With V trimmed by 1 base and J by 3 bases, 12 bases remained unmatched. CDR3 in amino acids: CAWSALKILAGNYEQYF. The CDR3 DNA reads TGTGCCTGGAGTGCCTTAAAAATACTAGCGGGGAACTACGAGCAGTACTTC.

The rearrangement links TRBV28 to TRBJ2-7; D ambiguous. The CDR3 loop spans 13 amino acids. Trimming cost V 4 bases and J 0 bases, with 7 bases left between them. CDR1 is MDHEN, CDR2 SYDVKM, per germline. CDR3 region: CASSSTVSYEQYF. CDR3 DNA sequence: TGTGCCAGCAGTTCGACTGTCTCCTACGAGCAGTACTTC.

V gene TRBV19 combines with J gene TRBJ2-2, with a tentative D call TRBD2 (6 bases). The CDR3 covers 18 residues. Germline lookup yields CDR1 LNHDA and CDR2 SQIVND (reference sequence). Between the trimmed V and J ends, which lost 2 bases and 3 bases, there was a span of 19 bases. The CDR3 nucleotides are TGTGCCAGTAGTATAAGGGGCTCGGGCGGGGTCTACACCGGGGAGCTGTTTTTT. Translated, it gives CASSIRGSGGVYTGELFF.

J is TRBJ1-1 and V is TRBV16; tentatively, D is TRBD1 (5 bases). Trimming removed 1 base at V and 4 bases at J, with 10 bases between. This CDR3 region has 14 residues. Germline lookup yields CDR1 KGHSY and CDR2 FQNENV. CDR3 DNA: TGTGCCAGCAGCCAATTTCGGGGGGGCACTGAAGCTTTCTTT. Encoded protein: CASSQFRGGTEAFF.

V and J are TRBV18 and TRBJ2-1; D not resolved. CDR3 length: 13 amino acids. Trimming removed 3 bases from V and 9 bases from J, with 12 bases in between. Germline-derived CDR1 and CDR2 are KGHSH and LQKENI. Here the CDR3 reads CASSPASPGEQFF. CDR3 nucleotides: TGTGCCAGCTCACCCGCCAGCCCGGGTGAGCAGTTCTTC.

CDR3 amino acids: CASSRGIEAFF. CDR3 nucleotides: TGTGCCTCCTCCCGGGGGATCGAAGCTTTCTTT. The V call is TRBV30, the J call TRBJ1-1; D may be TRBD1 (5 bases). The V and J ends lost 7 bases and 8 bases respectively, with 14 bases between them. Germline CDR1 and CDR2: GTSNPN and SVGIG (reference sequence). The CDR3 covers 11 residues.

CDR3 in DNA: TGTGCCAGCAGCTATAGCGGGGGGGCCGGAAATGAGCAGTTCTTC. Residues: CASSYSGGAGNEQFF. The gene calls are TRBV7-9 and TRBJ2-1; 11 bases fit TRBD2. This CDR3 has 15 residues. With V trimmed by 4 bases and J by 7 bases, 6 bases remained unmatched. Germline-derived CDR1 and CDR2 are SEHNR and FQNEAQ (reference sequence).

The genes are TRBV9 and TRBJ2-1; D is ambiguous. The CDR3 runs to 17 residues. The V gene's germline CDR1 is SGDLS and CDR2 YYNGEE. V lost 4 bases and J 0 bases, leaving 17 bases between the germline ends. Here the CDR3 DNA reads TGTGCCAGCAGCCCCGAGCCCCGTAGAAGCTCCTACAATGAGCAGTTCTTC. This encodes CASSPEPRRSSYNEQFF.

In nucleotides, the CDR3 is TGTGCCAGCAGTTTTAGTAGGAACACCGGGGAGCTGTTTTTT. Its translation: CASSFSRNTGELFF. V and J are TRBV28 and TRBJ2-2; D gene ambiguous. CDR1 MDHEN and CDR2 SYDVKM come from the germline V gene. V lost 3 bases and J 1 base, leaving 6 bases between the germline ends. There are 14 residues in the CDR3.

This chain connects TRBV2 to TRBJ2-1; unclear D gene. V was clipped by 7 bases and J by 8 bases, with 9 bases between them. The CDR3 contains 11 residues. CDR1 SNHLY and CDR2 FYNNEI come from the germline V gene. The DNA for the CDR3 is TGTGCCAGCAATCTACGGGATGAGCAGTTCTTC. It yields the protein CASNLRDEQFF.

The chain employs TRBV5-1 and TRBJ2-7, with 8 nucleotides matching TRBD1. V trimming: 2 bases; J trimming: 0 bases; junction bases outside the gene matches: 10. The germline V gene encodes CDR1 SGHRS and CDR2 YFSETQ. This CDR3 is 17 amino acids long. CDR3 sequence (DNA): TGCGCCAGCAGCTTCAGCACCGACAGGGGTCTCTCCTACGAGCAGTACTTC. Translation gives CASSFSTDRGLSYEQYF. Full variable domain (missing parts from reference TRBV5-1 and TRBJ2-7): KAGVTQTPRYLIKTRGQQVTLSCSPISGHRSVSWYQQTPGQGLQFLFEYFSETQRNKGNFPGRFSGRQFSNSRSEMNVSTLELGDSALYLCASSFSTDRGLSYEQYFGPGTRLTVT.

The rearrangement links TRBV7-6 to TRBJ2-7; D might be TRBD2 (6 bases). The germline V and J ends were trimmed by 3 bases and 5 bases, with 8 bases remaining between them. CDR1 is SGHVS and CDR2 is FNYEAQ in the germline V gene. CDR3 length equals 12 residues. In DNA form, the CDR3 reads TGTGCCAGCAGCTTTTCGGGGGACGAGCAGTACTTC. Amino acids: CASSFSGDEQYF.

The chain joins TRBV5-4 to TRBJ1-2; TRBD1 aligns across 7 bases. The germline V gene encodes CDR1 SGHNT and CDR2 YYREEE (reference sequence). The CDR3 runs 14 residues. With V trimmed by 4 bases and J by 6 bases, 9 bases remained unmatched. CDR3 DNA sequence: TGTGCCAGCAGCGAAGACTTCCAGGGGGATGGCTACACCTTC. Residues: CASSEDFQGDGYTF.

V and J are TRBV19 and TRBJ1-2, with a tentative D call TRBD1 (6 bases). CDR1 is LNHDA and CDR2 is SQIVND in the germline V gene (reference sequence). The CDR3 has 17 residues. V was shortened by 4 bases and J by 3 bases, with 21 bases between the two germline ends. This chain's CDR3 is CASSRRNARDTDYGYTF. The CDR3 DNA follows: TGTGCCAGTAGTAGACGAAATGCCCGGGACACGGACTATGGCTACACCTTC. The full variable domain, with the rest looked up from reference TRBV19 and TRBJ1-2, is DGGITQSPKYLFRKEGQNVTLSCEQNLNHDAMYWYRQDPGQGLRLIYYSQIVNDFQKGDIAEGYSVSREKKESFPLTVTSAQKNPTAFYLCASSRRNARDTDYGYTFGSGTRLTVV.

The J gene is TRBJ2-7, the V gene TRBV19, with D unclear. Germline V gene sequence: CDR1 LNHDA, CDR2 SQIVND (reference sequence). The length of the CDR3 is 13 residues. The V gene lost 8 bases and the J gene lost 1 base, with 12 bases spanning the gap. Here the CDR3 reads CASRPQVSYEQYF. The CDR3 region has the DNA TGTGCCAGTCGTCCCCAGGTTTCCTACGAGCAGTACTTC.

The V and J genes are TRBV20-1 and TRBJ1-2; D call uncertain. The CDR3 consists of 11 residues. CDR1 is DFQATT, CDR2 SNEGSKA, per germline (reference sequence). Trimming cost V 1 base and J 12 bases, with 12 bases left between them. The CDR3 loop is CSARAGEPHTF. Here the CDR3 DNA reads TGCAGTGCTAGAGCAGGCGAACCCCACACCTTC.

The chain is built from TRBV6-1 and TRBJ2-2; D is unresolved. The CDR3 totals 15 residues. The V end was cut by 2 bases, the J end by 5 bases, with 12 bases between. Germline CDR1 MNHNS, CDR2 SASEGT. This chain's CDR3 is CASSENFMSTGELFF. CDR3 coding DNA: TGTGCCAGCAGTGAAAATTTTATGAGTACCGGGGAGCTGTTTTTT.

The chain couples TRBV28 to TRBJ1-3; D remains ambiguous. The V and J ends lost 6 bases and 0 bases respectively, with 18 bases between them. Per germline, CDR1 MDHEN and CDR2 SYDVKM. The CDR3 length is 17 residues. The CDR3 reads CASSLVGSAISGNTIYF. For the CDR3, the DNA is TGTGCCAGCAGCCTCGTGGGCAGTGCGATCTCTGGAAACACCATATATTTT.

The genes are TRBV6-1 and TRBJ2-3; 9 bases map to TRBD2. The CDR3 is 15 residues long. J lost 3 bases, V lost 1 base, and 2 bases had no gene match. Germline CDR1 is MNHNS and CDR2 is SASEGT. The CDR3 coding sequence is TGTGCCAGCAGTGAAGGCGGGAGGGCGACAGATACGCAGTATTTT. It codes for CASSEGGRATDTQYF.

The rearrangement links TRBV4-2 to TRBJ2-5; tentative D call: TRBD1 (6 bases). The assigned J gene may be wrong: the sequence end matches TRBJ2-7 better. Per the germline V gene, CDR1 is LGHNA and CDR2 is YNFKEQ. The CDR3 has 15 residues. The CDR3 spells CASSQIRDTFDEQYF. DNA for the CDR3: TGTGCCAGCAGCCAAATCCGGGACACCTTCGACGAGCAGTACTTC.

The gene calls are TRBV2 and TRBJ2-5; 7 bases map to TRBD1. CDR1 SNHLY and CDR2 FYNNEI come from the germline V gene. The CDR3 consists of 17 residues. V lost 4 bases, J lost 4 bases, and 15 bases stayed unmatched. As DNA, the CDR3 is TGTGCCAGCAGTGCGAGGGACAGCCGGTTCGGAGGAGAGACCCAGTACTTC. This gives the protein CASSARDSRFGGETQYF. Complete variable domain (other parts from reference TRBV2 and TRBJ2-5): EPEVTQTPSHQVTQMGQEVILRCVPISNHLYFYWYRQILGQKVEFLVSFYNNEISEKSEIFDDQFSVERPDGSNFTLKIRSTKLEDSAMYFCASSARDSRFGGETQYFGPGTRLLVL.

The gene calls are TRBV6-6 and TRBJ2-1, with D possibly being TRBD2 (5 bases). Germline V gene data show CDR1 as MNHNY and CDR2 as SVGAGI (reference sequence). This CDR3 is built from 12 residues. V gave up 6 bases and J gave up 10 bases, with 13 bases separating them. The CDR3 protein is CASSPTTREQFF. The CDR3 DNA is TGTGCCAGCAGCCCCACAACTAGGGAGCAGTTCTTC.

The chain links TRBV10-3 to TRBJ2-5; 8 bases match TRBD1. With V trimmed by 2 bases and J by 4 bases, 9 bases remained unmatched. The CDR3 runs to 16 residues. Germline assignment: CDR1 ENHRY and CDR2 SYGVKD. CDR3 in DNA: TGTGCCATCAGTGAGCCCGACAGGGGATTAGGAGAGACCCAGTACTTC. Translated: CAISEPDRGLGETQYF.